The 15 T cell receptor beta chains given below trace back to one sample, sequenced in a study of shared clonotypes between healthy human individuals. Method: immunoSEQ multiplex PCR; TCRdb's copy keeps in-frame clones and lacks some. The profile shows about 2.4 million clones, approximately 93% of them singletons. The sample taken for sequencing was naive CD4+ T cells from PBMCs. Subset given: CD45RA+ positively selected. The receptors come from a man younger than 35 in good health. Some clones in this sample may be carry-over from other donors' samples.

The chain has TRBV18 and TRBJ2-6; D is perhaps TRBD1 (7 bases). With 5 bases removed from V and 0 bases from J, the gap between germline ends came to 17 bases. Germline V lookup: CDR1 KGHSH, CDR2 LQKENI. The CDR3 is made up of 18 amino acids. CDR3 in DNA: TGTGCCAGCTCAGCCCTAACAGGGGACTCCTCTGGGGCCAACGTCCTGACTTTC. Protein product: CASSALTGDSSGANVLTF. Based on the CDR3 plus reference TRBV18 and TRBJ2-6, the full variable domain is NAGVMQNPRHLVRRRGQEARLRCSPMKGHSHVYWYRQLPEEGLKFMVYLQKENIIDESGMPKERFSAEFPKEGPSILRIQQVVRGDSAAYFCASSALTGDSSGANVLTFGAGSRLTVL.

The V and J genes are TRBV6-5 and TRBJ2-5; the D call may be TRBD1 or TRBD2 (7 bases each). V was clipped by 8 bases and J by 1 base, with 14 bases between them. CDR3 length: 14 residues. Germline CDR1 and CDR2: MNHEY and SVGAGI. The CDR3 region has the DNA TGTGCCAGCCGGGAGGCAGGGGGCCAAGAGACCCAGTACTTC. Translation: CASREAGGQETQYF.

V and J are TRBV6-7 and TRBJ2-1; D is uncertain. TRBV6-7 is classed as an ORF, of uncertain function. The CDR3 totals 13 residues. V was pared by 0 bases and J by 8 bases, with 8 bases between. The CDR3 DNA reads as TGTGCCAGCAGTTACTCGCTTTGGTATGAGCAGTTCTTC. It specifies CASSYSLWYEQFF.

J is TRBJ2-1 and V is TRBV29-1; D might be TRBD2 (6 bases). This CDR3 comprises 13 residues. Germline CDR1 and CDR2: SQVTM and ANQGSEA. The CDR3 bases are TGCATCTTTCGGGGGAGCCCGTACAATGAGCAGTTCTTC. As protein: CIFRGSPYNEQFF.

The CDR3 spells CASSPIRPPGGSPLHF. CDR3 bases: TGCGCCAGCAGCCCGATACGACCTCCGGGGGGTTCACCCCTCCACTTT. The chain employs TRBV5-1 and TRBJ1-6, with D possibly TRBD1 on 5 matching bases. V lost 4 bases and J 9 bases, leaving 20 bases between the germline ends. CDR3 size: 16 residues. Germline assignment: CDR1 SGHRS and CDR2 YFSETQ.

The rearrangement joins TRBV6-1 to TRBJ2-1; the match to TRBD1 covers 8 bases. The CDR3 loop spans 15 amino acids. V was clipped by 8 bases and J by 8 bases; unmatched bases: 14. CDR1 is MNHNS and CDR2 is SASEGT in the germline V gene. The CDR3 DNA reads TGTGCCAGCCTACTCCGACAGGGGTCTGTGGATGAGCAGTTCTTC. Protein sequence: CASLLRQGSVDEQFF.

The rearrangement joins TRBV5-4 to TRBJ2-2; 9 positions match TRBD2. CDR3 length: 16 residues. Germline V CDR1 and CDR2: SGHNT, YYREEE (reference sequence). V was clipped by 0 bases and J by 5 bases; unmatched bases: 5. CDR3 protein: CASSLGGSGRTGELFF. The DNA of the CDR3 is TGTGCCAGCAGCTTGGGGGGTAGCGGGAGAACCGGGGAGCTGTTTTTT.

This chain joins TRBV19 and TRBJ2-3; 16 nucleotides align to TRBD2. J gave up 5 bases and V 4 bases, and 6 bases lay outside the gene matches. CDR1 and CDR2 (germline): LNHDA, SQIVND (reference sequence). The CDR3 has 17 residues. CDR3 sequence (DNA): TGTGCCAGTAGTAAGGGACTAGCGGGAGGGCCGGGAGATACGCAGTATTTT. This gives the protein CASSKGLAGGPGDTQYF.

The CDR3 loop reads CASSPAGGISQPQHF. DNA for the CDR3: TGTGCCAGCAGCCCTGCTGGGGGAATTAGCCAGCCCCAGCATTTT. V usage is TRBV5-6 and J usage is TRBJ1-5, with D perhaps TRBD1 (5 bases). Trimming cost V 4 bases and J 7 bases, with 18 bases left between them. The CDR3 has 15 amino acids. Germline CDR1 and CDR2: SGHDT and YYEEEE.

The V gene is TRBV5-1, the J gene TRBJ2-1; 10 nucleotides line up with TRBD1. The CDR3 is 16 amino acids. Germline loops: CDR1 SGHRS, CDR2 YFSETQ. The ends lost 0 bases at V and 8 bases at J; junction bases unmatched: 8. CDR3 coding DNA: TGCGCCAGCAGCTTGGGTAGGACAGGGGGAAACGATGAGCAGTTCTTC. Translating gives CASSLGRTGGNDEQFF.

This sequence joins TRBV4-1 and TRBJ2-4; D uncertain. This CDR3 is built from 18 residues. The V gene lost 4 bases and the J gene lost 0 bases, with 19 bases spanning the gap. CDR1 is MGHRA, CDR2 YSYEKL, per germline. The CDR3 region is CASSPAGALPLAKNIQYF. The CDR3 region has the DNA TGCGCCAGCAGCCCAGCAGGAGCCTTACCTCTAGCCAAAAACATTCAGTACTTC.

The chain has TRBV28 and TRBJ2-7; 7 positions agree with TRBD1. The CDR3 is 14 residues long. V gave up 5 bases and J gave up 2 bases; unmatched junction bases: 6. CDR1 and CDR2 from the germline V gene are MDHEN and SYDVKM. For the CDR3, the DNA is TGTGCCAGCAGTCCTCGGGACAGAACCTACGAGCAGTACTTC. Amino acids: CASSPRDRTYEQYF.

DNA for the CDR3: TGTGCCAGCTCACCACCGGAAGGACAGGGCCTCCTCGGGCAGTACTTC. It is translated as CASSPPEGQGLLGQYF. The chain carries TRBV18 and TRBJ2-7; 8 bases align to TRBD1. With V trimmed by 0 bases and J by 9 bases, 13 bases remained unmatched. Germline CDR1 is KGHSH and CDR2 is LQKENI. The CDR3 sequence is 16 residues long.

J is TRBJ2-2 and V is TRBV9; D possibly corresponds to TRBD2 (5 bases). Germline CDR1 and CDR2: SGDLS and YYNGEE. The V end lost 3 bases, the J end lost 5 bases, and 8 bases lay between the germline ends. The CDR3 spans 13 residues. DNA for the CDR3: TGTGCCAGCAGCGGGACTGTAACCGGGGAGCTGTTTTTT. Amino acids: CASSGTVTGELFF.

This chain uses TRBV7-9 with TRBJ2-7; no reliable D call. The CDR3 length is 13 residues. Germline values: CDR1 SEHNR, CDR2 FQNEAQ (reference sequence). V lost 1 base and J lost 6, with 10 bases in between. In DNA form, the CDR3 reads TGTGCCAGCAGCTTAGGATCCAGTCGCGAGCAGTACTTC. It yields the protein CASSLGSSREQYF.